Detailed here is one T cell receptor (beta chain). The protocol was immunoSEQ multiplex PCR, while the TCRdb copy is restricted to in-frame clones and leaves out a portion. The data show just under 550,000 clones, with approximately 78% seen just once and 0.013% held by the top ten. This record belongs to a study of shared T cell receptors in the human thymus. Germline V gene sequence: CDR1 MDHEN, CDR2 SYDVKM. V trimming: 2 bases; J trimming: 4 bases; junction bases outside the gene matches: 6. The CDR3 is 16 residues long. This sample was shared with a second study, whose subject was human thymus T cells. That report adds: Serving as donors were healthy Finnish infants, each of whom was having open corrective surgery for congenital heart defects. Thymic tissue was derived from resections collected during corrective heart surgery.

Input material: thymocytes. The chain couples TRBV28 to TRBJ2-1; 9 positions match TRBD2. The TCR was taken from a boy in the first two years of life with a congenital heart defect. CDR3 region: CASSLASGGLYNEQFF. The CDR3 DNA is TGTGCCAGCAGTTTAGCCAGCGGGGGGTTGTACAATGAGCAGTTCTTC.